This note documents a single T cell receptor (beta chain) sequence. The assay was immunoSEQ multiplex PCR, and TCRdb's table has in-frame clones only and misses some. The sample comprises about 95,000 clones, roughly two thirds of which are singletons, and 45% rests with the top ten. V was pared by 4 bases and J by 6 bases, with 5 bases of the junction left unmatched. Per the germline V gene, CDR1 is SGHRS and CDR2 is YFSETQ. The length of the CDR3 is 14 residues. These data come from a study of shared clonotypes between healthy human individuals. At the level of the study: Three plates were used per donor for CD4 naive, three for CD4 memory, two for CD8 naive and one for CD8 memory.

The V and J genes are TRBV5-1 and TRBJ2-7, with 12 bases matching TRBD1. The sequence was obtained from a man in his thirties or forties in good health. Sequenced material: memory CD8+ T cells sorted from blood. Indicated subset: CD45RO+ cells pooled with CCR7-negative TemRA cells. The CDR3 nucleotides are TGCGCCAGCAGCCTCGGGACAGGGGGCTCCGAGCAGTACTTC. Protein sequence: CASSLGTGGSEQYF.